Each of the 32 T cell receptor beta chains below was sequenced from the same sample in a study of PD-L1 blockade in urothelial cancer. Method: immunoSEQ multiplex PCR; TCRdb's copy keeps in-frame clones and lacks some. The sample records some 120,000 clones, about four fifths being singletons. Stated time point: pretreatment peripheral blood. The sequenced sample was PBMCs, obtained around atezolizumab (anti-PD-L1) treatment. These receptors were taken from a man aged 50-60 years with urothelial cancer.

The rearrangement joins TRBV9 to TRBJ2-2, with D perhaps matching TRBD2 (5 bases). Deletions cut 4 bases from V and 5 bases from J, with 9 bases between. The CDR3 runs 13 residues. From germline, CDR1 is SGDLS and CDR2 YYNGEE. The CDR3 reads CASSLGGTGELFF. CDR3 sequence (DNA): TGTGCCAGCAGCCTTGGCGGGACCGGGGAGCTGTTTTTT. The complete variable domain, with remaining parts taken from reference TRBV9 and TRBJ2-2, reads DSGVTQTPKHLITATGQRVTLRCSPRSGDLSVYWYQQSLDQGLQFLIQYYNGEERAKGNILERFSAQQFPDLHSELNLSSLELGDSALYFCASSLGGTGELFFGEGSRLTVL.

The V and J genes are TRBV5-1 and TRBJ2-7, with unresolved D. Between the trimmed V and J ends, which lost 4 bases and 0 bases, there was a span of 11 bases. CDR3 size: 14 residues. CDR1 SGHRS and CDR2 YFSETQ come from the germline V gene. Here the CDR3 DNA reads TGCGCCAGCAGCCCCCTCCCCCCCTCCTACGAGCAGTACTTC. Translation: CASSPLPPSYEQYF.

This clone was observed a handful of times. The chain couples TRBV15 to TRBJ1-1; D gene ambiguous. V lost 5 bases and J lost 1, with 5 bases in between. There are 12 residues in the CDR3. CDR1 LNHNV and CDR2 YYDKDF come from the germline V gene (reference sequence). As DNA, the CDR3 is TGTGCCACCAGCCCCCAGAACACTGAAGCTTTCTTT. Translating gives CATSPQNTEAFF.

This clone was observed once. The V and J genes are TRBV15 and TRBJ2-1, with TRBD1 matching 9 bases. J gave up 7 bases and V 2 bases, and 6 bases lay outside the gene matches. Germline CDR1 is LNHNV and CDR2 is YYDKDF (reference sequence). The CDR3 sequence is 15 residues long. CDR3 sequence (DNA): TGTGCCACCAGCAGAAACAGGGGGCAGAGAAATGAGCAGTTCTTC. This translates into CATSRNRGQRNEQFF.

J is TRBJ1-1 and V is TRBV15; possibly TRBD1 for D (5 bases). Germline CDR1 is LNHNV and CDR2 is YYDKDF (reference sequence). The CDR3 has 14 amino acids. V dropped 0 bases and J dropped 4 bases, with 9 bases sitting between them. The CDR3 DNA reads as TGTGCCACCAGCAGAGACAGGGTGGCCACTGAAGCTTTCTTT. Amino acids: CATSRDRVATEAFF.

The rearrangement joins TRBV27 to TRBJ1-4, with D possibly matching TRBD1 (5 bases). V lost 8 bases to trimming and J lost 3 bases, with 13 bases between them. From germline, CDR1 is MNHEY and CDR2 SMNVEV (reference sequence). The CDR3 has 14 residues. This chain's CDR3 is CASGRGLANEKLFF. The CDR3 DNA is TGTGCCAGCGGAAGGGGTCTGGCTAATGAAAAACTGTTTTTT.

In its sample, this clone was seen once. The rearrangement joins TRBV15 to TRBJ1-2, with 9 bases matching TRBD1. This CDR3 is built from 16 residues. The germline gives CDR1 LNHNV, CDR2 YYDKDF (reference sequence). Trimming cost V 5 bases and J 1 base; bases outside gene matches: 8. The CDR3 DNA follows: TGTGCCACCAGCCCGGGACAGGGTCCCCTTAACTATGGCTACACCTTC. Translation: CATSPGQGPLNYGYTF.

J is TRBJ2-7 and V is TRBV28; no clear D gene. This CDR3 contains 12 residues. Trimming removed 5 bases from V and 1 base from J, with 6 bases in between. Per the germline V gene, CDR1 is MDHEN and CDR2 is SYDVKM. The CDR3 region is CASSLRSYEQYF. CDR3 DNA: TGTGCCAGCAGTCTCAGGTCCTACGAGCAGTACTTC.

The chain employs TRBV28 and TRBJ1-2; 11 bases match TRBD1. V shed 5 bases, J shed 1 base, and the junction held 9 bases outside the gene matches. Germline-derived CDR1 and CDR2 are MDHEN and SYDVKM. The CDR3 has 17 amino acids. The CDR3 bases are TGTGCCAGCAGTCGACCTGGGACAGGGGGAGGTAACTATGGCTACACCTTC. Translating gives CASSRPGTGGGNYGYTF.

The rearrangement joins TRBV19 to TRBJ1-6; TRBD1 might be the D (5 bases). Germline-derived CDR1 and CDR2 are LNHDA and SQIVND (reference sequence). Trimming removed 7 bases at V and 7 bases at J, with 17 bases between. The CDR3 runs to 15 residues. The CDR3 DNA follows: TGTGCCAGTAATATCCCCCAAAGGACAAATTCACCCCTCCACTTT. Residues: CASNIPQRTNSPLHF.

This clone showed up just a few times. The chain couples TRBV27 to TRBJ2-1, with D possibly TRBD2 on 5 matching bases. V lost 5 bases to trimming and J lost 10 bases, with 15 bases between them. This CDR3 contains 13 residues. The germline CDR1 and CDR2 sequences are MNHEY and SMNVEV (reference sequence). Here the CDR3 DNA reads TGTGCCAGCAGTCCCCCCGGTCGAGGGGAGCAGTTCTTC. This translates into CASSPPGRGEQFF.

The V call is TRBV6-6, the J call TRBJ1-5; a weak D match, TRBD1 (5 bases). Germline V CDR1 and CDR2: MNHNY, SVGAGI (reference sequence). V was pared by 8 bases and J by 1 base, with 15 bases between. The CDR3 totals 15 residues. Here the CDR3 DNA reads TGTGCCAGCCCCCCGGGGGGTGGCAGCAATCAGCCCCAGCATTTT. It translates to CASPPGGGSNQPQHF.

In this sample, this clone turned up once. The chain is built from TRBV19 and TRBJ1-5; TRBD1 agrees at 7 bases. Trimming removed 4 bases from V and 9 bases from J; junction bases left unmatched: 15. The CDR3 is made up of 16 amino acids. CDR1 and CDR2 (germline): LNHDA, SQIVND (reference sequence). This CDR3 reads CASSRAGTANQWPQHF. Written as DNA, the CDR3 is TGTGCCAGTAGTAGGGCCGGGACAGCTAATCAGTGGCCCCAGCATTTT.

J is TRBJ2-3 and V is TRBV5-1, with D perhaps TRBD2 (5 bases). CDR3 length: 13 amino acids. The V end was cut by 0 bases, the J end by 7 bases, with 9 bases between. CDR1 and CDR2 from the germline V gene are SGHRS and YFSETQ. The CDR3 sequence: CASSLDSVNTQYF. CDR3 coding DNA: TGCGCCAGCAGCTTGGATAGCGTAAATACGCAGTATTTT.

V usage is TRBV6-1 and J usage is TRBJ1-4; a weak D match, TRBD1 (6 bases). Germline CDR1 MNHNS, CDR2 SASEGT. Trimming took off 0 bases at V and 4 bases at J, with 15 bases between the two ends. This CDR3 is 17 amino acids long. The CDR3 region is CASSEALALGGNEKLFF. CDR3 coding DNA: TGTGCCAGCAGTGAAGCTTTGGCTCTAGGGGGTAATGAAAAACTGTTTTTT.

The chain couples TRBV6-6 to TRBJ2-2, with 8 bases matching TRBD1. Unmatched junction bases numbered 9, after V lost 7 bases and J lost 5 bases. The V gene's germline CDR1 is MNHNY and CDR2 SVGAGI (reference sequence). This CDR3 spans 15 amino acids. CDR3 sequence (DNA): TGTGCCAGCACCCAGGGGGCCAGTGATACCGGGGAGCTGTTTTTT. Translated, it gives CASTQGASDTGELFF.

The V call is TRBV7-9, the J call TRBJ2-7, with D tentatively TRBD2 (5 bases). The length of the CDR3 is 14 residues. The V gene lost 6 bases and the J gene lost 0 bases, with 12 bases spanning the gap. CDR1 and CDR2 from the germline V gene are SEHNR and FQNEAQ (reference sequence). The CDR3 is CASSPGGSSYEQYF. CDR3 coding DNA: TGTGCCAGCAGTCCAGGTGGGAGCTCCTACGAGCAGTACTTC.

The count of this clone is one. The chain has TRBV18 and TRBJ2-7; 8 positions match TRBD2. The CDR3 is made up of 15 amino acids. V shed 0 bases and J 3 bases; nucleotides not matched to a gene: 4. Germline V lookup: CDR1 KGHSH, CDR2 LQKENI. DNA of the CDR3: TGTGCCAGCTCACCACCGGTTCGGGGGGGCTACGAGCAGTACTTC. This encodes CASSPPVRGGYEQYF.

The chain carries TRBV25-1 and TRBJ2-1; perhaps TRBD1 as D (6 bases). Germline CDR1 MGHDK, CDR2 SYGVNS. The CDR3 has 14 amino acids. V gave up 5 bases and J gave up 3 bases, with 11 bases separating them. CDR3 nucleotide sequence: TGTGCCAGCAGTCACCGGGACAACTACAATGAGCAGTTCTTC. It encodes CASSHRDNYNEQFF.

The rearrangement joins TRBV18 to TRBJ1-5; 10 bases map to TRBD1. The CDR3 is 16 residues long. The germline V gene has CDR1 KGHSH and CDR2 LQKENI. Germline trimming cut 3 bases from V and 3 bases from J; bases unmatched to any gene: 5. The CDR3 coding sequence is TGTGCCAGCTCACCCACGACAGGGGGCGTCAATCAGCCCCAGCATTTT. Translation: CASSPTTGGVNQPQHF.

V and J are TRBV5-1 and TRBJ1-1; TRBD1 matches 11 bases. Germline V gives CDR1 SGHRS, CDR2 YFSETQ. This CDR3 region has 14 residues. Unmatched junction bases numbered 4, after V lost 5 bases and J lost 4 bases. CDR3 loop: CASRPGTGGTEAFF. The CDR3 bases are TGCGCCAGCAGACCCGGGACAGGGGGCACTGAAGCTTTCTTT. Drawing the rest from reference TRBV5-1 and TRBJ1-1, the complete variable domain is KAGVTQTPRYLIKTRGQQVTLSCSPISGHRSVSWYQQTPGQGLQFLFEYFSETQRNKGNFPGRFSGRQFSNSRSEMNVSTLELGDSALYLCASRPGTGGTEAFFGQGTRLTVV.

The V call is TRBV4-1, the J call TRBJ2-3; 8 bases align to TRBD2. The CDR3 is 17 amino acids. Germline V gene sequence: CDR1 MGHRA, CDR2 YSYEKL. With 3 bases clipped from V and 6 bases from J, the junction kept 14 bases outside the gene matches. CDR3 nucleotides: TGCGCCAGCAGCCACCCCCACAGCGGGGGTAGCAGGGATACGCAGTATTTT. The encoded protein is CASSHPHSGGSRDTQYF.

The CDR3 sequence: CASRNLPTGNTEAFF. For the CDR3, the DNA is TGTGCCAGCAGGAACCTTCCGACAGGGAACACTGAAGCTTTCTTT. This rearrangement joins TRBV6-1 to TRBJ1-1, with D perhaps matching TRBD1 (6 bases). Between the trimmed V and J ends, which lost 6 bases and 1 base, there was a span of 15 bases. The CDR3 is 15 residues long. The germline V gene encodes CDR1 MNHNS and CDR2 SASEGT.

This sequence joins TRBV2 and TRBJ2-2, with 10 bases identical to TRBD2. The J segment lost 11 bases and the V segment lost 7 bases, leaving 7 bases of the junction unmatched. Germline V CDR1 and CDR2: SNHLY, FYNNEI. The CDR3 length is 13 residues. The CDR3 spells CASNLAGEVELFF. The CDR3, as DNA: TGTGCCAGCAACCTAGCGGGAGAGGTTGAGCTGTTTTTT.

The V and J genes are TRBV5-5 and TRBJ1-1, with D possibly being TRBD1 (6 bases). Trimming cost V 4 bases and J 5 bases, with 12 bases left between them. The CDR3 has 13 amino acids. Germline V CDR1 and CDR2: SGHKS, YYEKEE (reference sequence). CDR3 sequence: CASSLTGKTEAFF. The CDR3 DNA is TGTGCCAGCAGCCTCACAGGGAAAACTGAAGCTTTCTTT. The full variable domain, rest sourced from reference TRBV5-5 and TRBJ1-1, is DAGVTQSPTHLIKTRGQQVTLRCSPISGHKSVSWYQQVLGQGPQFIFQYYEKEERGRGNFPDRFSARQFPNYSSELNVNALLLGDSALYLCASSLTGKTEAFFGQGTRLTVV.

The chain couples TRBV7-3 to TRBJ2-2, with 8 bases fitting TRBD2. V lost 5 bases to trimming and J lost 6 bases; unmatched junction nucleotides: 2. In germline, CDR1 is SGHTA, CDR2 FQGTGA. The CDR3 is 13 residues long. The CDR3: CASSIAGSGELFF. The CDR3, as DNA: TGTGCCAGCAGCATAGCGGGATCCGGGGAGCTGTTTTTT.

The genes are TRBV19 and TRBJ2-1; D remains unclear. Germline-derived CDR1 and CDR2 are LNHDA and SQIVND (reference sequence). The CDR3 runs 13 residues. Trimming removed 5 bases from V and 4 bases from J, with 9 bases in between. The CDR3 protein is CASSYSQYNEQFF. The CDR3 nucleotides are TGTGCCAGTAGTTATTCACAGTACAATGAGCAGTTCTTC.

The chain links TRBV9 to TRBJ2-5; 8 nucleotides align to TRBD1. CDR1 is SGDLS, CDR2 YYNGEE, per germline. The CDR3 has 14 amino acids. The V and J ends lost 2 bases and 5 bases, in that order; junction bases with no gene match: 5. Here the CDR3 DNA reads TGTGCCAGCAGCGTGGGGAACAGGGGGGAGACCCAGTACTTC. It is translated as CASSVGNRGETQYF.

The chain is built from TRBV11-2 and TRBJ2-1, with TRBD2 matching over 8 bases. This CDR3 comprises 16 residues. Germline V gene lookup returns CDR1 SGHAT and CDR2 FQNNGV. Losses at the gene ends were 1 base for V and 9 bases for J; bases not matched to a gene: 11. CDR3 bases: TGTGCCAGCAGCTTAGTGTCCCGGGAGGGCCGCGGTGAGCAGTTCTTC. As protein: CASSLVSREGRGEQFF.

The chain has TRBV18 and TRBJ1-3; D gene unclear. The CDR3 is made up of 15 amino acids. Trimming left V 3 bases short and J 0 bases short, with 9 bases between. From germline, CDR1 is KGHSH and CDR2 LQKENI. The DNA of the CDR3 is TGTGCCAGCTCACCCACTCGGTCCTCTGGAAACACCATATATTTT. It codes for CASSPTRSSGNTIYF.

The chain combines TRBV9 with TRBJ2-3, with D perhaps TRBD2 (6 bases). The CDR3 is 19 residues long. Per the germline V gene, CDR1 is SGDLS and CDR2 is YYNGEE. Deletions cut 2 bases from V and 0 bases from J, with 22 bases between. The CDR3 is CASSVSGAVRQISTDTQYF. CDR3 DNA sequence: TGTGCCAGCAGCGTGTCGGGAGCGGTGCGACAAATTAGCACAGATACGCAGTATTTT.

The chain recombines TRBV6-1 with TRBJ1-1; a possible D gene is TRBD1 (5 bases). V gave up 7 bases and J gave up 11 bases, with 11 bases separating them. This CDR3 has 10 residues. Per the germline V gene, CDR1 is MNHNS and CDR2 is SASEGT. The CDR3 DNA is TGTGCCAGCACGGGCAGGGCGGCTTTCTTT. This codes for CASTGRAAFF.